The clone carrying this T cell receptor beta chain was seen many times. The antigen remains undetermined. The study included ophthalmopathy patients with Clinical Activity Score at least 3, NOSPECS grade at least 4 and duration under 3 months. What was amplified from RNA transcripts were TCR beta CDR3 regions. RT-PCR in the first round (using the HTBI primer set) targeted the TCR CDR3. One entry per CDR3 protein, called by TCRdb with MiXCR from the multiplex PCR reads. The table has over 250,000 distinct CDR3 sequences, about a sixth seen once. The sample is drawn from a study of T cells in Graves' hyperthyroidism and ophthalmopathy. Regarding the study as a whole: Ophthalmopathy and stable hyperthyroidism were separated by a 13 V-J model. The majority of expanded thyroid clonotypes above 0.001 also appeared in blood. It was a median roughly six months before onset that the model predicted ophthalmopathy.

Trimming stripped 4 bases from V and 5 bases from J, with 10 bases between. This CDR3 is 13 amino acids long. Germline V CDR1 and CDR2: KGHDR, SFDVKD. The V gene is TRBV24-1, the J gene TRBJ2-5; D may correspond to TRBD1 or TRBD2 (5 bases each). The sequenced sample consisted of blood. This TCR derives from a woman aged 55 to 70 with Graves' ophthalmopathy. The CDR3 spells CATSDGAEETQYF. CDR3 in DNA: TGTGCCACCAGTGACGGGGCGGAGGAGACCCAGTACTTC.